The clone carrying this T cell receptor (beta chain) was found a few times. The antigen remains unidentified. Trimming pared 5 bases from V and 4 bases from J, leaving 9 bases between. CDR1 LNHDA and CDR2 SQIVND come from the germline V gene (reference sequence). The CDR3 is 13 amino acids. TCRdb's copy holds only in-frame clones and misses some; the assay was immunoSEQ multiplex PCR. The sample consists of about 62,000 clones, 85% of them appearing once. This sample was taken from a study of OX40 agonist ivuxolimab in advanced cancers. Study findings and constraints: Compared with others, partial responders at 0.1-3.0 mg/kg displayed clonal expansion among the lowest. Determination of antigen specificity was not performed for the expanded peripheral T cells.

The sample was CD4+ or CD8+ T cells sorted from blood, taken in a trial of the OX40 agonist ivuxolimab. The V call is TRBV19, the J call TRBJ1-5; D is perhaps TRBD1 (6 bases). The TCR was taken from an adult with an advanced solid tumor such as melanoma, head and neck, liver or kidney cancer. The CDR3 sequence is CASSADRNQPQHF. CDR3 nucleotides: TGTGCCAGTAGTGCAGACAGGAATCAGCCCCAGCATTTT.